This paragraph reports one TCR beta chain. The target antigen is unknown. Vbeta (60) and Jbeta (13) primers were used in the PCR. The data were produced by immunoSEQ multiplex PCR, yet TCRdb's version contains in-frame clones alone and is incomplete. The sample table includes around 100,000 clones. The germline CDR1 and CDR2 sequences are MNHEY and SMNVEV (reference sequence). The ends lost 1 base at V and 10 bases at J; junction bases unmatched: 7. The CDR3 consists of 14 residues. These data belong to a study of cytomegalovirus exposure and HLA in healthy donors. Study results and limitations: Owing to their indistinguishability, certain V segments, notably TRBV6-2 and TRBV6-3, were excluded. Accurate predictions that matched the HLA-A and HLA-B alleles of most subjects were reportedly made from TCR beta sequences. Most TCR beta V segments were productive about 87% or about 30% of the time in an earlier analysis.

The origin of this receptor is a man aged 40-55 years in good health and CMV-seronegative. What was sequenced was PBMCs. The V call is TRBV27, the J call TRBJ1-1; 9 positions agree with TRBD1. The CDR3 sequence is CASSLWGQGSGAFF. The CDR3 nucleotides read TGTGCCAGCAGTTTATGGGGACAGGGATCGGGAGCTTTCTTT.